This T cell receptor (beta chain) derives from a study of cytomegalovirus exposure and HLA in healthy donors. The PCR ran on 60 Vbeta and 13 Jbeta primers. TCRdb keeps only in-frame clones here, not all; method: immunoSEQ multiplex PCR. The sample records around 150,000 clones, around 79% being singletons. This clonotype originated in a man between 45 and 60 years old in good health and CMV-seropositive. Sequenced sample: PBMCs.

The CDR3 loop is CASSEQGSNSPLHF. CDR3 DNA: TGTGCCAGCAGTGAACAGGGAAGTAATTCACCCCTCCACTTT. The chain recombines TRBV2 with TRBJ1-6; TRBD1 might be the D (5 bases). The germline V gene has CDR1 SNHLY and CDR2 FYNNEI. The germline V and J ends were trimmed by 2 bases and 6 bases, with 8 bases remaining between them. This CDR3 has 14 amino acids.